The entry below describes one T cell receptor beta chain. Its target is unknown. The sample contains more than one DNA sequence encoding this CDR3. The data are from a study of shared clonotypes between healthy human individuals. Whole-study context: In total, the donors were a couple of women and a few men aged 18 to 49. Overall study findings and caveats: As a rule, naive subsets had a larger estimated richness than memory subsets.

Germline V lookup: CDR1 MDHEN, CDR2 SYDVKM. Trimming took 3 bases from V and 0 from J; bases not matched to a gene: 2. The CDR3 runs 15 residues. TCRdb's table, derived via immunoSEQ multiplex PCR, lists solely in-frame clones and lacks some. The sample records approximately 2,000,000 clones, roughly 95% being singletons. As defined, naive CD8 cells were CD45RO-negative and positively selected for CCR7, with terminally differentiated effector memory CD45RA+ cells excluded. The clonotype comes from a young man in good health. Some clones in this sample may be carry-over from other donors' samples. Sequencing used naive CD8+ T cells from PBMCs. The rearrangement uses TRBV28 and TRBJ2-7; TRBD1 aligns across 10 bases. CDR3 coding DNA: TGTGCCAGCAGTTTGGGACAGGGGCTCTCCTACGAGCAGTACTTC. Its translation is CASSLGQGLSYEQYF. Combining the CDR3 with reference TRBV28 and TRBJ2-7 gives the whole variable domain DVKVTQSSRYLVKRTGEKVFLECVQDMDHENMFWYRQDPGLGLRLIYFSYDVKMKEKGDIPEGYSVSREKKERFSLILESASTNQTSMYLCASSLGQGLSYEQYFGPGTRLTVT.